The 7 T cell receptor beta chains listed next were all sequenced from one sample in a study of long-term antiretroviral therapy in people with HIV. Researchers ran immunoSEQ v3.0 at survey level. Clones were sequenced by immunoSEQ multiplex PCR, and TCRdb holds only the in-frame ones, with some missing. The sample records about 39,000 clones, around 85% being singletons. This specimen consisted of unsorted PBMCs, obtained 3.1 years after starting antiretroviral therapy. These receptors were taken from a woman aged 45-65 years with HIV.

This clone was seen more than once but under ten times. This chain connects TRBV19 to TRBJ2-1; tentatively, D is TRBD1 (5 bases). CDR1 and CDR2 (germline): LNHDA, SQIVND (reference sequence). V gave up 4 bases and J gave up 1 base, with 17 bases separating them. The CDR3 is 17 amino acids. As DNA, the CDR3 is TGTGCCAGTAGTAACCGATATACCGACAGATCCTACAATGAGCAGTTCTTC. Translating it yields CASSNRYTDRSYNEQFF.

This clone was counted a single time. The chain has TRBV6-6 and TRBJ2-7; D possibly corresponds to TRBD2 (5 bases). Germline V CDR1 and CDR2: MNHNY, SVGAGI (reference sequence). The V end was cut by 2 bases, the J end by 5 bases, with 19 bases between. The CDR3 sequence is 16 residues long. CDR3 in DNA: TGTGCCAGCAGTTACGCCAACGGACGCCTCGGGAACGAGCAGTACTTC. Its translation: CASSYANGRLGNEQYF.

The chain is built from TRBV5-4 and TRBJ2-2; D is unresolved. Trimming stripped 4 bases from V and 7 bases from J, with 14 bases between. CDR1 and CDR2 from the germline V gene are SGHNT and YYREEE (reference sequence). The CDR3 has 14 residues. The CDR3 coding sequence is TGTGCCAGCAGCCGTGTTCAGGCGAACGGGGAGCTGTTTTTT. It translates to CASSRVQANGELFF. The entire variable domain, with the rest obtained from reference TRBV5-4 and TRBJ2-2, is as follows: ETGVTQSPTHLIKTRGQQVTLRCSSQSGHNTVSWYQQALGQGPQFIFQYYREEENGRGNFPPRFSGLQFPNYSSELNVNALELDDSALYLCASSRVQANGELFFGEGSRLTVL.

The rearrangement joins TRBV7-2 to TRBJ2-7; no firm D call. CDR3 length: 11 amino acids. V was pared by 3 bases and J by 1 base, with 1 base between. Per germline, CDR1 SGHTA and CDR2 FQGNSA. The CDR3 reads CASSFSYEQYF. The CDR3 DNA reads TGTGCCAGCAGCTTTTCCTACGAGCAGTACTTC. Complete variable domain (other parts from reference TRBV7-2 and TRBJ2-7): GAGVSQSPSNKVTEKGKDVELRCDPISGHTALYWYRQSLGQGLEFLIYFQGNSAPDKSGLPSDRFSAERTGGSVSTLTIQRTQQEDSAVYLCASSFSYEQYFGPGTRLTVT.

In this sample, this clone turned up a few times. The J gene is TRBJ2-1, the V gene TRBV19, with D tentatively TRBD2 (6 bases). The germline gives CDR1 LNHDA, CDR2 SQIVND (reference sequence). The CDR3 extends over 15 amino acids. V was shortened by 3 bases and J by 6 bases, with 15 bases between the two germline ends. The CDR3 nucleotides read TGTGCCAGTAGTATCAACGGGGGATCCCTCAATGAGCAGTTCTTC. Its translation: CASSINGGSLNEQFF.

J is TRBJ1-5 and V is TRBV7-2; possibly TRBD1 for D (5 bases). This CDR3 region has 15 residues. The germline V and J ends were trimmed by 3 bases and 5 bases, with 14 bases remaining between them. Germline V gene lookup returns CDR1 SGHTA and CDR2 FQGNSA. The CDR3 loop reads CASSFTWQGHQPQHF. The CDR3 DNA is TGTGCCAGCAGCTTTACTTGGCAGGGTCATCAGCCCCAGCATTTT.

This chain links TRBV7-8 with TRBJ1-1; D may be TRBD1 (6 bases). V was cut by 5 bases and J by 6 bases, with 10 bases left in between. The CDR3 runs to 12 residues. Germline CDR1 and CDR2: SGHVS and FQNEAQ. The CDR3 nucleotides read TGTGCCAGCAGCCTAGGGACACCTGAAGCTTTCTTT. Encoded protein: CASSLGTPEAFF.